This T cell receptor (beta chain) was captured in a study of cytomegalovirus exposure and HLA in healthy donors. Overall study findings and caveats: A classifier reportedly called cytomegalovirus status with high sensitivity and specificity.

Here immunoSEQ multiplex PCR was the method, and the copy in TCRdb shows in-frame clones only, minus some. This sample has 60,000 or so clones, with roughly 94% found just once. With respect to this clone: Its antigen is currently unknown.

The clonotype was recovered from a man aged 18 to 29 in good health and CMV-seronegative. The sample consisted of PBMCs.

The CDR3 sequence is CASSMPGGSYGETQYF. The CDR3 region has the DNA TGTGCCAGTAGTATGCCTGGCGGTTCCTATGGAGAGACCCAGTACTTC. The chain is built from TRBV19 and TRBJ2-5, with D uncertain. The V gene lost 3 bases and the J gene lost 4 bases, with 18 bases spanning the gap. CDR1 is LNHDA, CDR2 SQIVND, per germline (reference sequence). The CDR3 is 16 residues long.